The subject of this entry is one T cell receptor (beta chain). This receptor's antigen is unknown. The sample holds no much larger clone one base away, and base qualities are not on file. According to the germline V gene, CDR1 reads MDHEN and CDR2 reads SYDVKM. The CDR3, from cysteine to phenylalanine, totals 17 residues. CDR3 DNA only is kept here, 51 bases in frame from base 1. V is trimmed back by 3 bases and J by 2 bases, and the junction contains 13 bases that no gene match accounts for. Using the deep immunoSEQ assay, TCR CDR3 regions were amplified from genomic DNA by multiplex PCR. Genomic DNA extracted from each cell subset was distributed evenly over all wells of several immunoSEQ 96-well plates, and each plate served as one replicate. For sorted subsets, roughly 200 ng of genomic DNA, equivalent to roughly 33,000 T cell genomes, went into each replicate PCR. Purified libraries were quantified with a Qubit 3.0 fluorometer, sized on a Bioanalyzer 2100, and re-quantified with the KAPA Library Quantification kit. Every immunoSEQ 96-well plate was sequenced on a separate single-read 150-cycle Illumina NextSeq 550 flow cell. The authors processed their data as follows. Because the immunoSEQ output held only junctional sequences and lacked quality scores, the filtering could not match the filtering applied to full-length reads. To assign V/J genes and CDR3, sequences were annotated against IMGT germline references using PyIR, a Python wrapper for IgBLAST v1.9. Reads were filtered out if the reads had weak V/J assignments (E-value above 1e-6), no CDR3, stop codons, out-of-frame junctions, or ambiguous translated residues. V3J clonotypes were defined as sequences sharing an identical inferred V gene, J gene, and CDR3 amino acid sequence. Percentage overlap between repertoires was computed as shared unique clonotypes divided by the size of the smaller repertoire. Richness of each repertoire was evaluated using RTK rarefaction, the Chao1 estimator, and Recon v2.1 estimates of unobserved clonotypes. For all TCRbeta clonotypes obtained by the gDNA method from several donors, generation probabilities were computed with OLGA. Held by TCRdb, this immuneACCESS table contains in-frame sequences only and omits some clones. Under half of the omission traces to an unresolved V gene where checked; the cause of the rest is unknown. Clone size and V and J calls were adopted from that table, with D and trimming inferred from the DNA. Recorded for this sample are about 2.1 million clones; about 93% of them occurred a single time. The ten biggest clones cover 1.5% to 2% of the sample.

The data were obtained in a study of shared clonotypes between healthy human individuals (TCRdb year 2020). The study in broad terms: The cohort included three men and two women between 18 and 49 years of age. Per donor, three plates each were used for CD4 naive and CD4 memory, two for CD8 naive, and one for CD8 memory. To estimate repertoire size and how much clonotype sharing occurs between individuals, the study deeply sequenced the blood TCR repertoires of five healthy adults. To increase sequencing depth and limit assay-specific biases, TCR repertoire library preparation and sequencing were carried out by different laboratories using diverse techniques. Each donor's leukapheresis produced roughly between roughly 0.85 and 10 billion PBMCs.

Overall results and qualifications from the work: Higher generation probabilities were observed for clonotypes shared by all four sorted-subset donors than for non-shared clonotypes. Sampling was restricted to blood, and TCR repertoires in tissues likely differ from the TCR repertoires found in blood. Because the study included only a small number of donors, the genetic and exposure-history diversity represented was limited. About 5% of naive CD4, 3% to 3.5% of naive CD8, approximately 2% of memory CD4, and approximately 0.4% of memory CD8 clonotypes were shared across several donors. Estimated clonotype richness was generally larger for naive than for memory subsets. Pairwise subsampling led to the expectation that sequencing depth would affect the degree of clonotype sharing among donors. Rarefaction of sorted-subset datasets indicated incomplete sequencing despite the large sequencing depth.

CD8 naive samples consisted of CD45RO-negative cells that were positively selected for CCR7, yielding a CD45RA+CCR7+ population without TemRA cells. The donors were healthy, HIV-negative adults with no recently reported acute infections or vaccinations. Every donor was a Caucasian adult living in Nashville, Tennessee, USA. After blood collection by leukapheresis, PBMCs were isolated using Ficoll-Histopaque density gradient centrifugation and then cryopreserved in the vapor phase of liquid nitrogen. Purity and quantity of every magnetically sorted T cell population were checked by analytical flow cytometry. Genomic DNA was isolated from each sorted fraction and quantified by UV absorbance on a Nanodrop 2000c.

This sequence uses TRBV28 and TRBJ2-7, with 7 bases matching TRBD2. The sequence was obtained from a man aged 18 to 30 in good health. Some clones in this sample may be carry-over from other donors' samples. Sequenced: naive CD8+ T cells from PBMCs. The sample's cell subset or site label, in plain terms: CD45RA+CCR7+. Here is the DNA: TGTGCCAGCAGTTTGTGGCTAGCGGAGGGCGCCGCCTACGAGCAGTACTTC. Its coded protein is CASSLWLAEGAAYEQYF. The full variable domain, completed from the reference TRBV28 and TRBJ2-7 proteins outside the CDR3, reads DVKVTQSSRYLVKRTGEKVFLECVQDMDHENMFWYRQDPGLGLRLIYFSYDVKMKEKGDIPEGYSVSREKKERFSLILESASTNQTSMYLCASSLWLAEGAAYEQYFGPGTRLTVT.